This TCR beta chain originates from a study of blood T cells in healthy people across ages. Findings and limits, study-wide: Older age went with lower TCR beta diversity per million T cells, in a roughly linear way. When set beside aged donors, long-lived donors presented more naive CD4+ cells and higher diversity. Samples with more naive T cells showed higher observed beta diversity.

V was clipped by 6 bases and J by 4 bases, with 21 bases between them. The length of the CDR3 is 16 residues. Alongside a J-beta primer mix, a sample-barcoded 5' primer served in a second PCR lasting about 6 to 12 cycles. Via MiXCR, TCRdb re-called the 5' RACE reads, giving one row per CDR3 protein. The data contain hundreds of thousands of distinct CDR3 sequences, more than 25% of them singletons. Researchers collected 7.5 to 10 milliliters of peripheral blood from every single donor. Many counts were recorded for this clonotype. Its antigen is undetermined. The TCR sequence derives from a woman of 80 years or more in good health. The sample comprised blood. J is TRBJ2-5 and V is TRBV12-3 or TRBV12-4, with D perhaps matching TRBD2 (6 bases). Written as DNA, the CDR3 is TGTGCCAGCAGCTCACCACCGGGGGTAGTGGTAGAGACCCAGTACTTC. Translating gives CASSSPPGVVVETQYF.